This TCR beta chain was sequenced for a study of radiation and T cells in renal cell carcinoma. Overall study results and limits: Baseline intratumoral clonotype presence is unknown without pretreatment biopsies.

In regard to this clone: What it binds is unknown.

Time point meaning: blood 4 weeks post-SBRT, at nephrectomy. Treatment of the sample: 15 Gy SBRT to primary tumor, nephrectomy 4 weeks later. Nephrectomy followed 15 Gy stereotactic body radiation by 4 weeks. Only in-frame clones appear in the TCRdb table, and some are missing; sequencing was by immunoSEQ multiplex PCR. The table includes 75,000 to 95,000 clones, around 81% detected once. The CDR3 has 14 residues. CDR1 MNHEY and CDR2 SMNVEV come from the germline V gene (reference sequence). V was shortened by 3 bases and J by 0 bases, with 9 bases between the two germline ends. The sequences come from blood, collected from a patient whose treatment included radiotherapy and nephrectomy. The genes are TRBV27 and TRBJ2-7; no reliable D call. The source of this sequence is a man aged 50 or older with renal cell carcinoma. CDR3 coding DNA: TGTGCCAGCAGTTTTCAGCCGAGCTCCTACGAGCAGTACTTC. This gives the protein CASSFQPSSYEQYF.